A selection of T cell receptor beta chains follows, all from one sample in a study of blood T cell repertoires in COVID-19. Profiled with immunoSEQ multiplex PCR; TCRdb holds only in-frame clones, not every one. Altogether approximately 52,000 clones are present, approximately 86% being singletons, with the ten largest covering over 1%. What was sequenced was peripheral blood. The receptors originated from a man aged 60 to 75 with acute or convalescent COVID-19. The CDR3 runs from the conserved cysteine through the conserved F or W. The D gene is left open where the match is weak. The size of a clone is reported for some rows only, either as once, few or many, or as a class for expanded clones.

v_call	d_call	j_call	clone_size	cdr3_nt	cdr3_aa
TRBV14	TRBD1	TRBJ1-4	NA	TGTGCCAGCAGCCCAGCCGGGACAGCGAATGAAAAACTGTTTTTT	CASSPAGTANEKLFF
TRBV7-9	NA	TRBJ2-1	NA	TGTGCCAGCAGCACAGGGTACAATGAGCAGTTCTTC	CASSTGYNEQFF
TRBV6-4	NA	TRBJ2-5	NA	TGTGCCAGCAGTGTCCAAATAGAGACCCAGTACTTC	CASSVQIETQYF
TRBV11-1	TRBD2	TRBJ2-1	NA	TGTGCCAGCAGCTTATCGCCTAGCGGGGGCCTAAATGAGCAGTTCTTC	CASSLSPSGGLNEQFF
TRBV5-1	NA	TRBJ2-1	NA	TGCGCCAGCACGGGGGCCTCGGCGGGAGCCTGGGTAAATGAGCAGTTCTTC	CASTGASAGAWVNEQFF
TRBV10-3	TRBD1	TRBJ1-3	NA	TGTGCCATCACAGGACAGGAAAGCTCTGGAAACACCATATATTTT	CAITGQESSGNTIYF
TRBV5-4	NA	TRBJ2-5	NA	TGTGCCAGCAGCTTAGGGGACCAAGAGACCCAGTACTTC	CASSLGDQETQYF
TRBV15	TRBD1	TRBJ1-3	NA	TGTGCCACCAGCAGAGAGCGGGCCGGGACAGCGAGCTCTGGAAACACCATATATTTT	CATSRERAGTASSGNTIYF
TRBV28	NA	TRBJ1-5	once	TGTGCCATCCGAGGGAGTCGGGTAATCAATCAGCCCCAGCATTTT	CAIRGSRVINQPQHF
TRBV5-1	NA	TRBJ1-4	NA	TGCGCCAGCAGCTTGGAGGGGCCTAATGAAAAACTGTTTTTT	CASSLEGPNEKLFF
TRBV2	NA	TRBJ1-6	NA	TGTGCCAGCAAAAAAGAGGGGGTAGTAAATAATTCACCCCTCCACTTT	CASKKEGVVNNSPLHF
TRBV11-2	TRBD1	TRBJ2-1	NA	TGTGCCAGCAGTCCCCGGGGGACAGGGGGCGGTGAGCAGTTCTTC	CASSPRGTGGGEQFF
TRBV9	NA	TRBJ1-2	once	TGTGCCAGCAGCGAAAGTATTCCGGGATCCGGCGGCTACACCTTC	CASSESIPGSGGYTF
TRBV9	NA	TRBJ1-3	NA	TGTGCCAGCAGCGTAGGTTCAGGGTCTGGAAACACCATATATTTT	CASSVGSGSGNTIYF
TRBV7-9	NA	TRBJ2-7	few	TGTGCCAGCAGCCCCCGGACAAGCTACGAGCAGTACTTC	CASSPRTSYEQYF
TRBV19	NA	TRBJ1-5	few	TGTGCCAGTAGTATAGGTACCCAGGGGTCGTCCCAGCATTTT	CASSIGTQGSSQHF
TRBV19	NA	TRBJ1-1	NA	TGTGCCACCAAGGTAGGGGGTGAAGCTTTCTTT	CATKVGGEAFF
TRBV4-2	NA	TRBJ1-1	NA	TGTGCCAGCAGCCAAGGGCAGGGGACGATGAACACTGAAGCTTTCTTT	CASSQGQGTMNTEAFF
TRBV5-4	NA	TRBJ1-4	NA	TGTGCCAGCAGCTCGCCGGGTTTCGACGAAAAACTGTTTTTT	CASSSPGFDEKLFF
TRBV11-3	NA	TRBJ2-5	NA	TGTGCCAGCAGCCCCAAGCACTGGGGGCGATACCAAGAGACCCAGTACTTC	CASSPKHWGRYQETQYF
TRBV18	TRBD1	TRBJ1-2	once	TGTGCCAGCTCATCTAAGGACAGGACCGGTGGCTACACCTTC	CASSSKDRTGGYTF
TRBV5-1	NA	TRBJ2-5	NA	TGCGCCAGCAGCAATACAGGTTGGACAGAGACCCAGTACTTC	CASSNTGWTETQYF
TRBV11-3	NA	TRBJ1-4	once	TGTGCCAGCAGCTTAGGGGAGAATGAAAAACTGTTTTTT	CASSLGENEKLFF
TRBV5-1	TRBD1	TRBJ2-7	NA	TGCGCCAGCAGCTTGGGACAGGGGACGGGGTACGAGCAGTACTTC	CASSLGQGTGYEQYF
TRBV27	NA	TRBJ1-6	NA	TGTGCCAGCAGCCCGGACAGAACCTATAATTCACCCCTCCACTTT	CASSPDRTYNSPLHF
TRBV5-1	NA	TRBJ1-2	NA	TGCGCCAGCCTAGCGGGTCCCTCCGACAGGTCTGGCTACACCTTC	CASLAGPSDRSGYTF
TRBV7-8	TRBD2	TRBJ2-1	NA	TGTGCCAGCAGCCTAACTAGCGGGAGGCCTGTTGCCTACAATGAGCAGTTCTTC	CASSLTSGRPVAYNEQFF
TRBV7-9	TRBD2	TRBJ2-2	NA	TGTGCCAGCAGAGCGGGAGAGGTCGGCGGGGAGCTGTTTTTT	CASRAGEVGGELFF
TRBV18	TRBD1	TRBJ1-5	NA	TGTGCCAGCTCATCACAGGGGGCGAGCAATCAGCCCCAGCATTTT	CASSSQGASNQPQHF
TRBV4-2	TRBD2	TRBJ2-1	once	TGTGCCAGCAGCCAAGACAACGGGGGGGGCCCCAATGAGCAGTTCTTC	CASSQDNGGGPNEQFF
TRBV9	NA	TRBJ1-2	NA	TGTGCCAGCAGCGTAGATGTAGGGGGTGATTCTGGCTACACCTTC	CASSVDVGGDSGYTF
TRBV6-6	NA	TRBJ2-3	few	TGTGCCAGCAGTTACCACACAGATACGCAGTATTTT	CASSYHTDTQYF